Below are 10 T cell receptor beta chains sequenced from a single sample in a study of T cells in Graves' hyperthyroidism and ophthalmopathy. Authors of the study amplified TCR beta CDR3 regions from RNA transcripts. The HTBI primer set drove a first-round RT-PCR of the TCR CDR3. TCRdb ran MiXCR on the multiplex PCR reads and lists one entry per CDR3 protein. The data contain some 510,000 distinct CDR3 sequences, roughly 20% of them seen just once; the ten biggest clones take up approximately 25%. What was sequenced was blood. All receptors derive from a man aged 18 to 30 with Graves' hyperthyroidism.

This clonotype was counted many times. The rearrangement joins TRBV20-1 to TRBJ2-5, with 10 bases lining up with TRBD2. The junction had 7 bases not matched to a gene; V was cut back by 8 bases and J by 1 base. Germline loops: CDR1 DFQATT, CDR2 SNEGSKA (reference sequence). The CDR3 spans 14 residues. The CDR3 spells CSTSSGGPQETQYF. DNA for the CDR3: TGCAGTACCTCTAGCGGGGGACCCCAAGAGACCCAGTACTTC.

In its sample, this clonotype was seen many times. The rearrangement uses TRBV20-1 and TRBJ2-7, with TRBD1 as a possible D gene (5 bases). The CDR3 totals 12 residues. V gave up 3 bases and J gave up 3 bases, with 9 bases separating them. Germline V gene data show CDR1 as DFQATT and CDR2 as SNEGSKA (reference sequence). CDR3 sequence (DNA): TGCAGTGCTAGCCAGGGAATCTACGAGCAGTACTTC. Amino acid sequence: CSASQGIYEQYF.

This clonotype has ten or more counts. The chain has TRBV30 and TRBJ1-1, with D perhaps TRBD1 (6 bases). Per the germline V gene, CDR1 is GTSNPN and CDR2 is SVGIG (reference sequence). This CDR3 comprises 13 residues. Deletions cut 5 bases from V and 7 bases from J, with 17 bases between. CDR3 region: CAWRPRTAFEAFF. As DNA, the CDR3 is TGTGCCTGGCGTCCCCGGACAGCCTTTGAAGCTTTCTTT.

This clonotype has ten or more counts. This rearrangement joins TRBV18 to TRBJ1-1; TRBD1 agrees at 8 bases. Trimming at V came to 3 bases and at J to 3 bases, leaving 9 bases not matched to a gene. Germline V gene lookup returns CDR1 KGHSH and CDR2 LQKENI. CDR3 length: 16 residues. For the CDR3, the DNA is TGTGCCAGCTCACCCCTCCCTCAGGGGGCGGACACTGAAGCTTTCTTT. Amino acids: CASSPLPQGADTEAFF.

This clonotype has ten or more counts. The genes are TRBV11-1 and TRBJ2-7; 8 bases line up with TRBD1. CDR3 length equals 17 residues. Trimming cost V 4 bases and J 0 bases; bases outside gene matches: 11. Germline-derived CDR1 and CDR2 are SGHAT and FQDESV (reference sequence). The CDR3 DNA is TGTGCCAGCAGCTCCTTTGGACAGGGTGCCTACTCCTACGAGCAGTACTTC. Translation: CASSSFGQGAYSYEQYF. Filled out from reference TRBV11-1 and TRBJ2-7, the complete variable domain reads EAEVAQSPRYKITEKSQAVAFWCDPISGHATLYWYRQILGQGPELLVQFQDESVVDDSQLPKDRFSAERLKGVDSTLKIQPAELGDSAMYLCASSSFGQGAYSYEQYFGPGTRLTVT.

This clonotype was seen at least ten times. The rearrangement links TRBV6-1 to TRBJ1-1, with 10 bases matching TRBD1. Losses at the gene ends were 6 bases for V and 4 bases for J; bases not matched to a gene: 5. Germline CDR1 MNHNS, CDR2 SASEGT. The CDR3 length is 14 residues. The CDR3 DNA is TGTGCCAGCAGGCGACAGGGGGCGGGCACTGAAGCTTTCTTT. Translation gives CASRRQGAGTEAFF.

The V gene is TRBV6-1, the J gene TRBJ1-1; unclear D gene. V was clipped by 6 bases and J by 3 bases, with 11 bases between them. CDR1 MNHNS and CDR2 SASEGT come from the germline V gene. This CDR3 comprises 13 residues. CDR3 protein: CASRTLADTEAFF. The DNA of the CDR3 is TGTGCCAGCAGGACCCTAGCGGACACTGAAGCTTTCTTT.

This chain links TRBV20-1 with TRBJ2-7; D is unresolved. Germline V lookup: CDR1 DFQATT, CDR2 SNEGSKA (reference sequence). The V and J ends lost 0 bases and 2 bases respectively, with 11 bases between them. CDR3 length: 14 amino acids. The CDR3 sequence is CSAREGTAAYEQYF. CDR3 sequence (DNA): TGCAGTGCTAGAGAGGGTACAGCCGCCTACGAGCAGTACTTC.

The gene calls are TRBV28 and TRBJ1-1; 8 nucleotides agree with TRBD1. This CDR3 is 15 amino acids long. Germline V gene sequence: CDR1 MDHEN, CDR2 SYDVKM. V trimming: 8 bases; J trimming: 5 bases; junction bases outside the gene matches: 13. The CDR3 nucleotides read TGTGCCAGCGGCCTTTCCGCAGGGGGCAGGACTGAAGCTTTCTTT. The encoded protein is CASGLSAGGRTEAFF. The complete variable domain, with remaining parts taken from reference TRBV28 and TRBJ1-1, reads DVKVTQSSRYLVKRTGEKVFLECVQDMDHENMFWYRQDPGLGLRLIYFSYDVKMKEKGDIPEGYSVSREKKERFSLILESASTNQTSMYLCASGLSAGGRTEAFFGQGTRLTVV.

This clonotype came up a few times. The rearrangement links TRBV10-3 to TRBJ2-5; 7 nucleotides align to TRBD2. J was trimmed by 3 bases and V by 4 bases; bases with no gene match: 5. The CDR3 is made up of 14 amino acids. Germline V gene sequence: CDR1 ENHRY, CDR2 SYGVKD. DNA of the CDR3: TGTGCCATCAGTGCCGGCGGGAGAGAAGAGACCCAGTACTTC. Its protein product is CAISAGGREETQYF.